What follows describes a single T cell receptor beta chain. The antigen remains unidentified. This record comes from a study of OX40 agonist ivuxolimab in advanced cancers. For the study at large: Enrollees could have had prior anti-PD-1, anti-PD-L1 or anti-CTLA-4 therapy, which 35% to 40% had received. Findings and caveats of the study: Some nonresponders additionally presented with little normalized T-cell clonal expansion. Blood T cells, both CD4+ and CD8+, expanded clonally by week 6 at 0.1 to 3.0 mg/kg. What antigens the expanded peripheral T cells recognized was never established.

There are 14 residues in the CDR3. The germline V gene has CDR1 SQVTM and CDR2 ANQGSEA. The J segment lost 4 bases and the V segment lost 8 bases, leaving 9 bases of the junction unmatched. Assay: immunoSEQ multiplex PCR; the TCRdb copy retains only in-frame clones and omits some. The sample lists tens of thousands of clones; about four fifths were seen once. This receptor was obtained from an adult with an advanced solid tumor such as melanoma, head and neck, liver or kidney cancer. Sequencing used CD4+ or CD8+ T cells sorted from blood, obtained in a trial of the OX40 agonist ivuxolimab. The rearrangement links TRBV29-1 to TRBJ2-3, with 10 bases lining up with TRBD2. The CDR3 DNA reads TGCAGCCCGACGGGGCTAGCGGGGGCAGATACGCAGTATTTT. It encodes CSPTGLAGADTQYF.